The clone carrying this TCR beta chain was picked up a small number of times. Six replicates per PBMC sample, mostly from roughly 500 ng of genomic DNA. Clones were sequenced by immunoSEQ multiplex PCR, and TCRdb holds only the in-frame ones, with some missing. The sample lists some 17,000 clones; around 71% were seen once. The entry originates in a study of neoadjuvant anti-PD-1 for oral cavity cancer. Trimming stripped 0 bases from V and 8 bases from J, with 10 bases between. CDR1 SEHNR and CDR2 FQNEAQ come from the germline V gene (reference sequence). CDR3 size: 13 residues. This receptor was obtained from a person aged 40-85 years with oral cavity squamous cell carcinoma. The chain is built from TRBV7-9 and TRBJ1-2; D is ambiguous. Sequences were derived from PBMCs, sampled before nivolumab (anti-PD-1) treatment. As DNA, the CDR3 is TGTGCCAGCAGCTTAGCGAACGGCGGGGGCTACACCTTC. Encoded protein: CASSLANGGGYTF.